This T cell receptor beta chain was identified during a study of cytomegalovirus exposure and HLA in healthy donors. Study results and caveats: Specific recognition of CMV antigens was confirmed in vitro for a few chains (all CMV-associated). Cytomegalovirus-associated TCR beta chains were listed, numbering 150 to 200. Published work reported that the classifier diagnosed cytomegalovirus status with high specificity and sensitivity.

In germline, CDR1 is SSHAT, CDR2 FNYEAQ (reference sequence). The CDR3 is made up of 13 amino acids. J gave up 6 bases and V 2 bases, and 1 base lay outside the gene matches. Of note for this clone: Antigen specificity is unknown.

The PCR used 60 Vbeta and 13 Jbeta primers. The table came from immunoSEQ multiplex PCR; TCRdb's copy has only in-frame clones and leaves some out. The data show 150,000 to 180,000 clones, with approximately 85% seen just once and roughly 2.3% held by the top ten. This chain connects TRBV7-7 to TRBJ1-5, with 7 bases aligning to TRBD1. Specimen: PBMCs. The sequence came from a young woman in good health and CMV-seronegative. The chain's CDR3 is CASSLNRGQPQHF. The CDR3 DNA is TGTGCCAGCAGCTTAAACAGGGGTCAGCCCCAGCATTTT.